These 25 T cell receptor beta chains share one sample of origin, sequenced in a study of blood T cell repertoires in COVID-19. The data were produced by immunoSEQ multiplex PCR, yet TCRdb's version contains in-frame clones alone and is incomplete. In the table there are 95,000 to 100,000 clones, about 85% of which are singletons. What was sequenced was peripheral blood. These receptors all come from a woman in her 70s with active or convalescent COVID-19.

This chain connects TRBV12-3 or TRBV12-4 to TRBJ2-7; TRBD1 matches 9 bases. After removal of 3 bases from V and 10 bases from J, the junction contained 7 bases not matched to a gene. This CDR3 has 13 amino acids. The CDR3 DNA reads TGTGCCAGCAGTTTGGGACAGGGAACCTATCAGTACTTC. Protein: CASSLGQGTYQYF.

To note about this clone: This sample includes further DNA sequences coding for the same CDR3. V is TRBV28 and J is TRBJ1-2; 7 bases line up with TRBD1. The trim removed 6 bases at V and 8 bases at J, leaving 6 bases unmatched. Germline CDR1 is MDHEN and CDR2 is SYDVKM. CDR3 length: 12 amino acids. In DNA, the CDR3 is TGTGCCAGCAGGCGACAGGGTTTCGGCTACACCTTC. Translation: CASRRQGFGYTF.

Only a few counts were recorded for this clone. Written as DNA, the CDR3 is TGTGCCAGCAGAAGAACAGGGGAAGGTTCACCCCTCCACTTT. It yields the protein CASRRTGEGSPLHF. The rearrangement links TRBV27 to TRBJ1-6; TRBD1 matches at 7 bases. The CDR3 is 14 residues long. Looked up from germline, CDR1 is MNHEY and CDR2 is SMNVEV (reference sequence). V trimming: 6 bases; J trimming: 9 bases; junction bases outside the gene matches: 8.

V and J are TRBV20-1 and TRBJ2-5; a possible D gene is TRBD2 (6 bases). This CDR3 contains 14 residues. V gave up 3 bases and J gave up 4 bases, with 15 bases separating them. Germline values: CDR1 DFQATT, CDR2 SNEGSKA (reference sequence). In nucleotides, the CDR3 is TGCAGTGCTAGTCCATTTGGGGGAGGAGAGACCCAGTACTTC. Translated, it gives CSASPFGGGETQYF.

The gene calls are TRBV7-8 and TRBJ2-1, with 8 bases that match TRBD2. CDR3 length: 14 residues. Germline values: CDR1 SGHVS, CDR2 FQNEAQ. J lost 8 bases, V lost 2 bases, and 5 bases had no gene match. The CDR3 loop is CASSLLGLAYEQFF. CDR3 DNA: TGTGCCAGCAGCTTACTCGGACTAGCCTATGAGCAGTTCTTC.

This rearrangement joins TRBV21-1 to TRBJ2-3; the tabulated D call, TRBD2, remains unverified against the DNA. TRBV21-1 counts as a pseudogene. This CDR3 has 16 residues. CDR3 in amino acids: CARRASGGISTDTQYF. The CDR3 nucleotides read TGTGCCAGGAGGGCTAGCGGGGGAATTAGCACAGATACGCAGTATTTT.

The chain joins TRBV24-1 to TRBJ2-3; TRBD1 is a possible D gene (6 bases). The CDR3 sequence is 14 residues long. Deletions cut 9 bases from V and 0 bases from J, with 12 bases between. CDR1 is KGHDR, CDR2 SFDVKD, per germline. CDR3: CATLLTGSTDTQYF. In DNA, the CDR3 is TGTGCCACCCTACTGACAGGTAGCACAGATACGCAGTATTTT.

The chain uses TRBV11-3 and TRBJ2-5; TRBD2 aligns across 8 bases. This CDR3 is built from 15 residues. Germline lookup yields CDR1 SGHNT and CDR2 YENEEA. The V and J ends lost 5 bases and 3 bases, in that order; junction bases with no gene match: 8. CDR3 DNA: TGTGCCAGCAGCCCGGGGGGGGCACCCAAAGAGACCCAGTACTTC. This gives the protein CASSPGGAPKETQYF.

This clone was counted a single time. The chain combines TRBV28 with TRBJ2-5, with 9 bases fitting TRBD2. This CDR3 has 14 amino acids. Germline V CDR1 and CDR2: MDHEN, SYDVKM. Trimming cost V 7 bases and J 4 bases; bases outside gene matches: 7. DNA of the CDR3: TGTGCCAGCAATCCCTTAGCGGGAGCAGAGACCCAGTACTTC. Its protein is CASNPLAGAETQYF. The full variable domain, in which reference TRBV28 and TRBJ2-5 provide the parts outside the CDR3, is DVKVTQSSRYLVKRTGEKVFLECVQDMDHENMFWYRQDPGLGLRLIYFSYDVKMKEKGDIPEGYSVSREKKERFSLILESASTNQTSMYLCASNPLAGAETQYFGPGTRLLVL.

The genes are TRBV7-2 and TRBJ2-1; D may be TRBD2 (5 bases). Germline loops: CDR1 SGHTA, CDR2 FQGNSA. Trimming took off 3 bases at V and 0 bases at J, with 12 bases between the two ends. The CDR3 contains 16 residues. CDR3 amino acids: CASSLGSRSSYNEQFF. CDR3 nucleotide sequence: TGTGCCAGCAGCTTGGGGAGTAGAAGCTCCTACAATGAGCAGTTCTTC.

The rearrangement links TRBV12-3 or TRBV12-4 to TRBJ1-4; 8 nucleotides match TRBD1. The CDR3 has 12 amino acids. The junction had 1 base not matched to a gene; V was cut back by 5 bases and J by 8 bases. The CDR3: CASSRQGEKLFF. The CDR3 DNA sequence: TGTGCCAGCAGTAGACAGGGGGAAAAACTGTTTTTT.

The gene calls are TRBV5-1 and TRBJ1-2; 10 positions match TRBD1. J lost 8 bases, V lost 4 bases, and 11 bases had no gene match. Germline CDR1 SGHRS, CDR2 YFSETQ. The CDR3 runs to 15 residues. CDR3 loop: CASSPGTGEGLGYTF. Here the CDR3 DNA reads TGCGCCAGCAGCCCCGGGACAGGGGAAGGTTTGGGCTACACCTTC.

The chain carries TRBV3-1 (or the pseudogene TRBV3-2) and TRBJ1-1, with D unclear. Germline assignment: CDR1 LGHDT and CDR2 YNNKEL (reference sequence). CDR3 size: 17 residues. Trimming removed 0 bases at V and 5 bases at J, with 19 bases between. This CDR3 reads CASSQDKGYRGRTEAFF. DNA of the CDR3: TGTGCCAGCAGCCAAGATAAAGGATATCGGGGTCGGACTGAAGCTTTCTTT.

This clone was seen just once. The rearrangement joins TRBV7-2 to TRBJ2-3, with D maybe TRBD2 (6 bases). The V gene lost 1 base and the J gene lost 3 bases, with 14 bases spanning the gap. CDR1 and CDR2 (germline): SGHTA, FQGNSA. There are 16 residues in the CDR3. The CDR3 DNA reads as TGTGCCAGCAGCTTAGGGTTTGGCGGGAAGACAGATACGCAGTATTTT. Its protein product is CASSLGFGGKTDTQYF. Full variable domain (missing parts from reference TRBV7-2 and TRBJ2-3): GAGVSQSPSNKVTEKGKDVELRCDPISGHTALYWYRQSLGQGLEFLIYFQGNSAPDKSGLPSDRFSAERTGGSVSTLTIQRTQQEDSAVYLCASSLGFGGKTDTQYFGPGTRLTVL.

The chain carries TRBV4-1 and TRBJ1-6; D uncertain. The germline gives CDR1 MGHRA, CDR2 YSYEKL. The CDR3 loop spans 16 amino acids. V was pared by 4 bases and J by 5 bases, with 15 bases between. The CDR3 protein is CASSPNPSLNNSPLHF. CDR3 nucleotides: TGCGCCAGCAGCCCTAATCCCTCCCTTAATAATTCACCCCTCCACTTT.

This sequence joins TRBV7-2 and TRBJ2-3; maybe TRBD2 (7 bases). V was shortened by 2 bases and J by 0 bases, with 15 bases between the two germline ends. Germline values: CDR1 SGHTA, CDR2 FQGNSA. CDR3 length: 17 amino acids. This CDR3 is CASSLYGRGGSTDTQYF. Written as DNA, the CDR3 is TGTGCCAGCAGCTTATATGGGAGGGGGGGGAGCACAGATACGCAGTATTTT. The variable domain in full, completed from reference TRBV7-2 and TRBJ2-3, reads GAGVSQSPSNKVTEKGKDVELRCDPISGHTALYWYRQSLGQGLEFLIYFQGNSAPDKSGLPSDRFSAERTGGSVSTLTIQRTQQEDSAVYLCASSLYGRGGSTDTQYFGPGTRLTVL.

This clone has just a few counts. J is TRBJ2-2 and V is TRBV4-2; the match to TRBD2 covers 13 bases. Germline V gene lookup returns CDR1 LGHNA and CDR2 YNFKEQ. V dropped 1 base and J dropped 4; count of bases not matched to a gene: 3. The CDR3 has 17 residues. The CDR3: CASSQGRTSGGTGELFF. DNA for the CDR3: TGTGCCAGCAGCCAAGGACGGACTAGCGGGGGCACCGGGGAGCTGTTTTTT.

The CDR3 loop reads CASSQDPTGPPYEQYF. The CDR3 DNA reads TGCGCCAGCAGCCAAGATCCGACAGGCCCCCCCTACGAGCAGTACTTC. J is TRBJ2-7 and V is TRBV4-3; D is perhaps TRBD1 (6 bases). Trimming left V 0 bases short and J 2 bases short, with 14 bases between. This CDR3 region has 16 residues. Germline-derived CDR1 and CDR2 are LGHNA and YSLEER.

A few counts support this clone. The chain combines TRBV24-1 with TRBJ1-1; TRBD1 is a possible D gene (6 bases). V lost 6 bases, J lost 4 bases, and 11 bases lay in between. Germline V CDR1 and CDR2: KGHDR, SFDVKD. This CDR3 spans 13 amino acids. The CDR3 nucleotides read TGTGCCACCAGTCGGGGGGCAGGCACTGAAGCTTTCTTT. Encoded protein: CATSRGAGTEAFF.

V usage is TRBV5-4 and J usage is TRBJ2-1; 10 bases are a match to TRBD1. Trimming cost V 4 bases and J 8 bases; bases outside gene matches: 3. The CDR3 spans 13 residues. The V gene's germline CDR1 is SGHNT and CDR2 YYREEE (reference sequence). The CDR3 nucleotides are TGTGCCAGCAGCCTGGACAGGGGGGATGAGCAGTTCTTC. It codes for CASSLDRGDEQFF.

The rearrangement uses TRBV25-1 and TRBJ1-2; perhaps TRBD1 as D (6 bases). The CDR3 is made up of 13 amino acids. V lost 2 bases and J lost 5, with 9 bases in between. Germline loops: CDR1 MGHDK, CDR2 SYGVNS. CDR3 protein: CASSEGTSYGYTF. The CDR3 DNA follows: TGTGCCAGCAGTGAAGGGACAAGTTATGGCTACACCTTC.

The chain carries TRBV14 and TRBJ1-5; 7 nucleotides line up with TRBD1. The germline gives CDR1 SGHDN, CDR2 FVKESK. V shed 1 base and J 4 bases; nucleotides not matched to a gene: 7. This CDR3 has 16 residues. As DNA, the CDR3 is TGTGCCAGCAGCCAAGTTCCAGACAGGGAGAATCAGCCCCAGCATTTT. This codes for CASSQVPDRENQPQHF.

The V and J genes are TRBV4-2 and TRBJ2-7; 11 nucleotides align to TRBD2. Germline CDR1 LGHNA, CDR2 YNFKEQ. V shed 3 bases, J shed 4 bases, and the junction held 8 bases outside the gene matches. The CDR3 totals 16 residues. The CDR3 nucleotides are TGTGCCAGCAGCCAGGCTAGCGGGGGGACTCAATACGAGCAGTACTTC. Its translation is CASSQASGGTQYEQYF.

The rearrangement joins TRBV5-8 to TRBJ2-3; 13 bases align to TRBD2. In germline, CDR1 is SGHTS, CDR2 YDEGEE. The CDR3 is made up of 16 amino acids. V shed 4 bases, J shed 6 bases, and the junction held 8 bases outside the gene matches. The CDR3 DNA reads TGTGCCAGCAGCCGCGGACTAGCGGGAGAGACCGATACGCAGTATTTT. Protein sequence: CASSRGLAGETDTQYF.

The chain is built from TRBV6-2 or TRBV6-3 and TRBJ1-5, with 10 nucleotides matching TRBD1. There are 21 residues in the CDR3. CDR1 is MNHEY, CDR2 SVGEGT, per germline. With 2 bases clipped from V and 9 bases from J, the junction kept 25 bases outside the gene matches. CDR3 sequence reads: CASSYLFDRDRGSTGDGPQHF. The CDR3 region has the DNA TGTGCCAGCAGTTACCTCTTCGACCGGGACAGGGGCTCTACTGGGGATGGGCCCCAGCATTTT.